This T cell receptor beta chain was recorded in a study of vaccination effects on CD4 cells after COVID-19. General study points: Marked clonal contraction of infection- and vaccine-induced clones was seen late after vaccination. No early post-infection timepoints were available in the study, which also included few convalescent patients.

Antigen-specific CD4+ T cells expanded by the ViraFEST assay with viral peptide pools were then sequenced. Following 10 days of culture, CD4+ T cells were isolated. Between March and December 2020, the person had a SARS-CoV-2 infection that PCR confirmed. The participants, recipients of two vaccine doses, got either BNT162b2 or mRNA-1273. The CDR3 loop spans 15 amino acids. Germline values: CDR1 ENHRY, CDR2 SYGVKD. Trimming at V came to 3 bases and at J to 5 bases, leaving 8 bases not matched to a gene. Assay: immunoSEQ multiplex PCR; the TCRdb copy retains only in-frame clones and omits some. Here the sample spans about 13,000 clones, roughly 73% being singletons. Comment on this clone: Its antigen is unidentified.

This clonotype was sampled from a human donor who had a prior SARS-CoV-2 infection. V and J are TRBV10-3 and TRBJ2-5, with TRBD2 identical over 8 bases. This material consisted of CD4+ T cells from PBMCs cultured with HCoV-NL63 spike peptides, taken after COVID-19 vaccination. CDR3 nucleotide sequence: TGTGCCATCAGTGACCCAGCGGGAGCCCACGAGACCCAGTACTTC. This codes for CAISDPAGAHETQYF.